Each of the 31 T cell receptor beta chains below was sequenced from the same sample in a study of OX40 agonist ivuxolimab in advanced cancers. To prepare the library, the immunoSEQ multiplex PCR assay was applied. The table was pulled from immuneACCESS by TCRdb, which kept in-frame rearrangements only. Such tables lose some clones; where checked, under half of the loss comes from unresolved V genes, and the rest has no known cause. For this sample the table gives 75,000 to 100,000 clones, of which more than 80% were detected only once. The top ten clones comprise roughly 6% of the sample. The starting material was CD4+ or CD8+ T cells sorted from blood, obtained in a trial of the OX40 agonist ivuxolimab. These receptors were obtained from an adult with an advanced solid tumor such as melanoma, head and neck, liver or kidney cancer.

Notes on this clone: Different DNA sequences within this sample yield the same CDR3. The chain combines TRBV5-1 with TRBJ2-7; 10 bases align to TRBD1. The CDR3 has 15 residues. V lost 2 bases and J lost 6; bases outside the gene matches: 8. CDR1 is SGHRS and CDR2 is YFSETQ in the germline V gene. The CDR3 loop is CASSLDPGQGSEQYF. CDR3 nucleotides: TGCGCCAGCAGCTTAGACCCGGGACAGGGGAGCGAGCAGTACTTC.

The chain employs TRBV4-1 and TRBJ2-2; 14 bases line up with TRBD2. The V and J ends lost 1 base and 5 bases, in that order; junction bases with no gene match: 6. Germline V gene lookup returns CDR1 MGHRA and CDR2 YSYEKL. The CDR3 totals 18 residues. CDR3 sequence (DNA): TGCGCCAGCAGCCAAGGGGGACTAGCGGGAGTGGGGACCGGGGAGCTGTTTTTT. As protein: CASSQGGLAGVGTGELFF.

The chain has TRBV15 and TRBJ1-2; weak D call: TRBD1 (6 bases). Germline loops: CDR1 LNHNV, CDR2 YYDKDF (reference sequence). The V end lost 6 bases, the J end lost 7 bases, and 15 bases lay between the germline ends. The CDR3 has 13 amino acids. CDR3 nucleotide sequence: TGTGCCACCAGGGGGGGGGCTATCGGTGGCTACACCTTC. This gives the protein CATRGGAIGGYTF.

There are many counts of this clone. The gene calls are TRBV11-2 and TRBJ2-7, with D possibly matching TRBD2 (6 bases). V was cut by 6 bases and J by 0 bases, with 15 bases left in between. This CDR3 region has 15 residues. The germline V gene encodes CDR1 SGHAT and CDR2 FQNNGV. CDR3: CASSRPGLYSYEQYF. The DNA for the CDR3 is TGTGCCAGCAGTCGTCCGGGACTTTACTCCTACGAGCAGTACTTC.

In this sample, this clone turned up a few times. The chain links TRBV19 to TRBJ1-2; 8 positions match TRBD1. J gave up 3 bases and V 5 bases, and 5 bases lay outside the gene matches. Germline CDR1 LNHDA, CDR2 SQIVND (reference sequence). The CDR3 runs 14 residues. The DNA for the CDR3 is TGTGCCAGTAGTCTGGCAGGGGGCGACTATGGCTACACCTTC. Translation: CASSLAGGDYGYTF.

The chain couples TRBV7-2 to TRBJ1-2; 8 positions agree with TRBD1. The ends lost 5 bases at V and 4 bases at J; junction bases unmatched: 18. Looked up from germline, CDR1 is SGHTA and CDR2 is FQGNSA. This CDR3 comprises 18 residues. Written as DNA, the CDR3 is TGTGCCAGCAGCCAGACCTCGTCAGGGGGCATGGCTTTCTATGGCTACACCTTC. Residues: CASSQTSSGGMAFYGYTF.

The V and J genes are TRBV29-1 and TRBJ1-2; D not resolved. The germline V gene has CDR1 SQVTM and CDR2 ANQGSEA. CDR3 length equals 12 residues. The V and J ends lost 3 bases and 4 bases respectively, with 9 bases between them. The CDR3 sequence: CSVDRQSYGYTF. DNA of the CDR3: TGCAGCGTTGACAGGCAGTCCTATGGCTACACCTTC.

The V and J genes are TRBV30 and TRBJ2-7; D uncertain. Germline assignment: CDR1 GTSNPN and CDR2 SVGIG (reference sequence). The V gene lost 2 bases and the J gene lost 0 bases, with 8 bases spanning the gap. This CDR3 contains 13 residues. The CDR3 DNA reads as TGTGCCTGGAGTACCCAGAGCTCCTACGAGCAGTACTTC. Its translation is CAWSTQSSYEQYF.

V usage is TRBV27 and J usage is TRBJ1-2, with 8 bases aligning to TRBD1. V was clipped by 6 bases and J by 5 bases; unmatched bases: 5. CDR1 is MNHEY, CDR2 SMNVEV, per germline (reference sequence). The CDR3 consists of 13 residues. The CDR3 loop is CASRAQGEYGYTF. CDR3 sequence (DNA): TGTGCCAGCAGGGCACAGGGGGAATATGGCTACACCTTC.

This clone was counted only a few times. The chain links TRBV11-2 to TRBJ2-7, with D possibly TRBD1 on 5 matching bases. V was trimmed by 4 bases and J by 5 bases, leaving 9 bases between them. Germline loops: CDR1 SGHAT, CDR2 FQNNGV. This CDR3 contains 12 residues. The CDR3 DNA reads TGTGCCAGCAGCTCTCAGGGCCACGAGCAGTACTTC. Amino acids: CASSSQGHEQYF.

CDR3 in amino acids: CASSVSGGSYEQYF. The CDR3, as DNA: TGTGCCAGCAGCGTCAGCGGGGGGTCATACGAGCAGTACTTC. The rearrangement links TRBV9 to TRBJ2-7, with 9 bases lining up with TRBD2. Germline CDR1 and CDR2: SGDLS and YYNGEE. The junction had 4 bases not matched to a gene; V was cut back by 2 bases and J by 4 bases. The CDR3 runs to 14 residues.

This clone appeared once. The chain carries TRBV30 and TRBJ1-1; weak D call: TRBD1 (6 bases). Germline CDR1 is GTSNPN and CDR2 is SVGIG (reference sequence). CDR3 length: 14 residues. Between the trimmed V and J ends, which lost 3 bases and 4 bases, there was a span of 15 bases. The CDR3 protein is CAWRAGGAFTEAFF. The CDR3 DNA is TGTGCCTGGAGAGCTGGGGGGGCATTCACTGAAGCTTTCTTT.

This clone was seen only a few times. The chain couples TRBV29-1 to TRBJ2-1, with D possibly matching TRBD1 (6 bases). Germline V CDR1 and CDR2: SQVTM, ANQGSEA. Trimming stripped 6 bases from V and 1 base from J, with 22 bases between. The length of the CDR3 is 17 residues. The CDR3 spells CSVQNAPGAGSYNEQFF. CDR3 DNA: TGCAGCGTACAGAACGCCCCAGGGGCAGGGTCCTACAATGAGCAGTTCTTC.

V and J are TRBV19 and TRBJ2-5; maybe TRBD2 (6 bases). Looked up from germline, CDR1 is LNHDA and CDR2 is SQIVND (reference sequence). Trimming stripped 5 bases from V and 4 bases from J, with 14 bases between. This CDR3 has 14 amino acids. CDR3 protein: CASSQGRLAETQYF. CDR3 DNA sequence: TGTGCCAGTAGTCAAGGGAGGTTGGCAGAGACCCAGTACTTC.

A few counts support this clone. This rearrangement joins TRBV7-9 to TRBJ1-3; 7 nucleotides match TRBD1. Trimming cost V 2 bases and J 0 bases; bases outside gene matches: 4. Germline CDR1 reads SEHNR; CDR2 reads FQNEAQ (reference sequence). The CDR3 has 16 amino acids. Here the CDR3 reads CASSLIQGFSGNTIYF. The CDR3 region has the DNA TGTGCCAGCAGCTTAATACAGGGGTTCTCTGGAAACACCATATATTTT.

The chain is built from TRBV15 and TRBJ1-2; D remains ambiguous. Trimming took off 3 bases at V and 1 base at J, with 12 bases between the two ends. Germline CDR1 reads LNHNV; CDR2 reads YYDKDF (reference sequence). The CDR3 covers 15 residues. DNA for the CDR3: TGTGCCACCAGCAGGTTACCGGGAGTTAACTATGGCTACACCTTC. Translated, it gives CATSRLPGVNYGYTF.

The chain uses TRBV7-9 and TRBJ1-2; TRBD1 is a possible D gene (6 bases). The ends were cut back, 2 bases at V and 0 bases at J, with 10 bases in the middle. The CDR3 spans 15 residues. CDR1 and CDR2 from the germline V gene are SEHNR and FQNEAQ (reference sequence). CDR3 protein: CASSLTGTPNYGYTF. For the CDR3, the DNA is TGTGCCAGCAGCTTAACGGGGACACCTAACTATGGCTACACCTTC.

Of note for this clone: The same CDR3 is also encoded by other DNA sequences in this sample. This chain joins TRBV5-1 and TRBJ2-7, with D perhaps TRBD1 or TRBD2 (5 bases each). The germline gives CDR1 SGHRS, CDR2 YFSETQ. The CDR3 is 13 residues long. V lost 4 bases and J 7 bases, leaving 15 bases between the germline ends. The CDR3 loop reads CASSRDGFVEQYF. CDR3 DNA: TGCGCCAGCAGCCGGGACGGGTTTGTTGAGCAGTACTTC.

This chain links TRBV7-2 with TRBJ2-5; 11 nucleotides agree with TRBD2. There are 16 residues in the CDR3. CDR1 SGHTA and CDR2 FQGNSA come from the germline V gene. Trimming took 2 bases from V and 4 from J; bases not matched to a gene: 6. The CDR3 reads CASSLSTSGVRETQYF. CDR3 nucleotides: TGTGCCAGCAGCTTATCGACTAGCGGGGTTAGAGAGACCCAGTACTTC. Full variable domain (outside the CDR3, taken from reference TRBV7-2 and TRBJ2-5): GAGVSQSPSNKVTEKGKDVELRCDPISGHTALYWYRQSLGQGLEFLIYFQGNSAPDKSGLPSDRFSAERTGGSVSTLTIQRTQQEDSAVYLCASSLSTSGVRETQYFGPGTRLLVL.

The sample holds a few counts of this clone. This chain's CDR3 is CASSPPSGSSYEQYF. The DNA of the CDR3 is TGTGCCAGCTCACCTCCTAGCGGAAGCTCCTACGAGCAGTACTTC. This sequence joins TRBV18 and TRBJ2-7, with TRBD2 identical over 7 bases. The CDR3 totals 15 residues. The V and J ends lost 3 bases and 0 bases, in that order; junction bases with no gene match: 5. CDR1 KGHSH and CDR2 LQKENI come from the germline V gene.

This sequence joins TRBV15 and TRBJ1-1; D is possibly TRBD1 (5 bases). V dropped 0 bases and J dropped 2 bases, with 7 bases sitting between them. Per the germline V gene, CDR1 is LNHNV and CDR2 is YYDKDF (reference sequence). CDR3 length equals 14 residues. The CDR3 DNA reads TGTGCCACCAGCAGAGAATGGACAAACACTGAAGCTTTCTTT. Translated: CATSREWTNTEAFF.

The J gene is TRBJ2-4, the V gene TRBV7-6; D tentatively fits TRBD1 or TRBD2 (6 bases each). Trimming shortened V by 2 bases and J by 11 bases, and 19 bases separated the two germline ends. The germline gives CDR1 SGHVS, CDR2 FNYEAQ. This CDR3 spans 15 amino acids. CDR3 bases: TGTGCCAGCAGCTTATCCCAGTACGAGGGGGGCGTTCAGTACTTC. This codes for CASSLSQYEGGVQYF.

The chain uses TRBV9 and TRBJ2-3; D call uncertain. CDR1 SGDLS and CDR2 YYNGEE come from the germline V gene. The CDR3 length is 16 residues. Trimming left V 0 bases short and J 0 bases short, with 11 bases between. The CDR3 DNA sequence: TGTGCCAGCAGCGTAGGAGGTCAGGCTAGCACAGATACGCAGTATTTT. Translated, it gives CASSVGGQASTDTQYF.

The chain is built from TRBV10-2 and TRBJ2-7, with TRBD2 matching over 11 bases. Germline V gene sequence: CDR1 WSHSY, CDR2 SAAADI. This CDR3 spans 15 amino acids. V was clipped by 5 bases and J by 3 bases; unmatched bases: 6. In DNA, the CDR3 is TGCGCCAGCAGTTCAGTAGCGGGAGGGGTCTACGAGCAGTACTTC. Residues: CASSSVAGGVYEQYF.

This rearrangement joins TRBV5-1 to TRBJ1-1; a weak D match, TRBD1 (6 bases). V was shortened by 4 bases and J by 1 base, with 11 bases between the two germline ends. The CDR3 covers 14 residues. Germline V CDR1 and CDR2: SGHRS, YFSETQ. This chain's CDR3 is CASSPGHKNTEAFF. The DNA for the CDR3 is TGCGCCAGCAGCCCGGGACACAAGAACACTGAAGCTTTCTTT.

This clone showed up many times. The chain carries TRBV7-6 and TRBJ2-7; 12 bases fit TRBD2. The CDR3 totals 16 residues. Trimming at V came to 5 bases and at J to 2 bases, leaving 7 bases not matched to a gene. In germline, CDR1 is SGHVS, CDR2 FNYEAQ. CDR3 residues: CASSPNRLAGAYEQYF. The DNA for the CDR3 is TGTGCCAGCAGCCCAAACCGACTAGCGGGGGCCTACGAGCAGTACTTC.

The V call is TRBV9, the J call TRBJ2-1; D is perhaps TRBD1 or TRBD2 (5 bases each). The germline V gene encodes CDR1 SGDLS and CDR2 YYNGEE. This CDR3 comprises 15 residues. Trimming removed 4 bases from V and 5 bases from J, with 16 bases in between. CDR3 protein: CASSSTGARHNEQFF. In nucleotides, the CDR3 is TGTGCCAGCAGCTCGACCGGGGCTAGACACAATGAGCAGTTCTTC. Using reference TRBV9 and TRBJ2-1 for the parts outside the CDR3, the full variable domain is DSGVTQTPKHLITATGQRVTLRCSPRSGDLSVYWYQQSLDQGLQFLIQYYNGEERAKGNILERFSAQQFPDLHSELNLSSLELGDSALYFCASSSTGARHNEQFFGPGTRLTVL.

This clone was picked up a small number of times. The chain carries TRBV4-2 and TRBJ1-5, with a possible D match to TRBD1 (6 bases). CDR3 size: 15 residues. The germline CDR1 and CDR2 sequences are LGHNA and YNFKEQ. The V and J ends lost 0 bases and 4 bases respectively, with 10 bases between them. CDR3 nucleotide sequence: TGTGCCAGCAGCCAAGAACAGGGTCCGAATCAGCCCCAGCATTTT. It translates to CASSQEQGPNQPQHF.

For the CDR3, the DNA is TGCGCCAGCAGCTTGTACGGGCTAGCGGAGGTCACAGATACGCAGTATTTT. This translates into CASSLYGLAEVTDTQYF. The genes are TRBV5-1 and TRBJ2-3, with TRBD2 identical over 7 bases. The V and J ends lost 1 base and 2 bases, in that order; junction bases with no gene match: 10. Germline CDR1 SGHRS, CDR2 YFSETQ. This CDR3 has 17 amino acids.

This chain uses TRBV4-1 with TRBJ1-1; 8 positions agree with TRBD1. The V gene's germline CDR1 is MGHRA and CDR2 YSYEKL. CDR3 length equals 15 residues. V shed 2 bases and J 2 bases; nucleotides not matched to a gene: 4. As DNA, the CDR3 is TGCGCCAGCAGCCAACCTGGACAGGGAAACACTGAAGCTTTCTTT. Translated, it gives CASSQPGQGNTEAFF.

This rearrangement joins TRBV5-1 to TRBJ2-7; D not certain. With 1 base removed from V and 0 bases from J, the gap between germline ends came to 8 bases. Germline loops: CDR1 SGHRS, CDR2 YFSETQ. The CDR3 totals 14 residues. The CDR3 DNA is TGCGCCAGCAGCTTGCTCGGAATCTCCTACGAGCAGTACTTC. It yields the protein CASSLLGISYEQYF.